This T cell receptor (beta chain) was captured by sequencing in a study of siplizumab effects on memory and regulatory T cells. Study observations and caveats: Unstimulated subsets accounted for the mapping of only a minor share of the clones that were alloreactive.

Trimming at V came to 4 bases and at J to 5 bases, leaving 7 bases not matched to a gene. CDR1 MNHNY and CDR2 SVGAGI come from the germline V gene (reference sequence). CDR3 length: 15 residues. About this clone itself: Its specificity is unknown.

This table comes from immunoSEQ multiplex PCR, and its TCRdb copy is limited to in-frame clones, with some not included. The sample carries some 100,000 clones, 92% recorded once. This sequence joins TRBV6-6 and TRBJ1-5, with TRBD1 matching over 8 bases. The sample comprised Tregs sorted from blood. The sequence derives from a human donor in good health. CDR3 protein: CASSLGQGADQPQHF. In nucleotides, the CDR3 is TGTGCCAGCAGTTTAGGGCAGGGGGCTGATCAGCCCCAGCATTTT.